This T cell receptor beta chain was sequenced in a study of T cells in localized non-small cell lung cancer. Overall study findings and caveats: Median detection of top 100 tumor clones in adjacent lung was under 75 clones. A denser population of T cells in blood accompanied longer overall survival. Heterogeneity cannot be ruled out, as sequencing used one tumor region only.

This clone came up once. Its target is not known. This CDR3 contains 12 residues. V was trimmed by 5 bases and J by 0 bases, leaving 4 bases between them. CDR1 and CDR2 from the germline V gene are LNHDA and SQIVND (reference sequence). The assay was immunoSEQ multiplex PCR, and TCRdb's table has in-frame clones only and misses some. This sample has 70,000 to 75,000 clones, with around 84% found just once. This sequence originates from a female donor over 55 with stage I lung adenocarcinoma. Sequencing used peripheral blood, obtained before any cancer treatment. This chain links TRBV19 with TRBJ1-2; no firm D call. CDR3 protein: CASSEANYGYTF. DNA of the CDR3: TGTGCCAGTAGTGAAGCTAACTATGGCTACACCTTC.